This entry features one T cell receptor (beta chain) sequence. Its antigen is still unknown. The data originate from a study of post-analysis software for immune sequencing data. In the study overall: Multiple sclerosis in the patients followed relapsing-remitting, secondary progressive and progressive-relapsing courses. Study-wide results and limits: Normalized Chao1 diversity was significantly lower in multiple sclerosis patients than in controls. Batch-matched samples strongly co-clustered by F measure. Elevated frequency relative to controls characterized four or five TRBV segments in patients, TRBV5-6, TRBV5-1 and TRBV20-1 among them.

Prepared libraries of TCR beta cDNA carried unique molecular identifiers. Starting from approximately 0.95 to 9.8 million T cells, the study yielded roughly 0.5 million cDNA molecules. One entry per CDR3 protein, called by TCRdb with MiXCR from the PCR reads. The data show approximately 690,000 distinct CDR3 sequences, over 45% seen once. Trimming took 6 bases from V and 3 from J; bases not matched to a gene: 17. CDR3 length: 18 amino acids. The chain carries TRBV12-3 or TRBV12-4 and TRBJ1-2; 9 bases agree with TRBD1. The source material was blood. The sequence was collected from a girl aged 2 to 10 with multiple sclerosis. The CDR3 DNA reads TGTGCCAGCAGCTCCTCTCCGGGACAGGGAGTTTCGGACTATGGCTACACCTTC. Residues: CASSSSPGQGVSDYGYTF.